The 25 T cell receptor beta chains below were found in one sample sequenced in a study of cytomegalovirus exposure and HLA in healthy donors. TCRdb keeps only in-frame clones here, not all; method: immunoSEQ multiplex PCR. The sample has 110,000 or so clones; 80% to 90% are singletons. The sequencing sample was made of PBMCs. The receptor source for this set is a man between 18 and 29 years old in good health and CMV-seropositive.

CDR3 coding DNA: TGTGCCACCAGCAGAGACGGGGGGGACAATGGCTACACCTTC. The encoded protein is CATSRDGGDNGYTF. The chain links TRBV15 to TRBJ1-2, with D possibly being TRBD1 (6 bases). V lost 0 bases and J 6 bases, leaving 11 bases between the germline ends. The length of the CDR3 is 14 residues. The germline CDR1 and CDR2 sequences are LNHNV and YYDKDF (reference sequence).

V gene TRBV19 combines with J gene TRBJ1-6; 9 positions match TRBD1. V trimming: 7 bases; J trimming: 8 bases; junction bases outside the gene matches: 6. This CDR3 has 14 amino acids. Germline CDR1 is LNHDA and CDR2 is SQIVND (reference sequence). CDR3 protein: CASTTGGKDSPLHF. CDR3 nucleotides: TGTGCCAGTACCACAGGGGGCAAGGATTCACCCCTCCACTTT. Full variable domain (rest looked up from reference TRBV19 and TRBJ1-6): DGGITQSPKYLFRKEGQNVTLSCEQNLNHDAMYWYRQDPGQGLRLIYYSQIVNDFQKGDIAEGYSVSREKKESFPLTVTSAQKNPTAFYLCASTTGGKDSPLHFGNGTRLTVT.

The chain joins TRBV4-1 to TRBJ2-3; TRBD2 matches 11 bases. This CDR3 contains 15 residues. Germline V gene sequence: CDR1 MGHRA, CDR2 YSYEKL. With 4 bases clipped from V and 1 base from J, the junction kept 1 base outside the gene matches. CDR3 sequence: CASSLGLAGTDTQYF. Written as DNA, the CDR3 is TGCGCCAGCAGCCTGGGACTAGCGGGCACAGATACGCAGTATTTT.

This clone has just one count. The chain links TRBV28 to TRBJ2-5; TRBD2 aligns across 9 bases. Germline V gene sequence: CDR1 MDHEN, CDR2 SYDVKM. This CDR3 is 17 amino acids long. V gave up 4 bases and J gave up 1 base; unmatched junction bases: 10. CDR3 protein: CASSSFFGGGAQETQYF. The CDR3 DNA follows: TGTGCCAGCAGTTCGTTCTTCGGCGGGGGGGCCCAAGAGACCCAGTACTTC.

The chain employs TRBV12-5 and TRBJ2-2; 10 bases are shared with TRBD1. Germline V gene lookup returns CDR1 LGHNT and CDR2 FRNRAP. Trimming removed 6 bases from V and 1 base from J; junction bases left unmatched: 11. CDR3 length: 18 residues. The CDR3 reads CASGLPARDRGNTGELFF. The CDR3 bases are TGTGCTAGTGGCCTGCCAGCCCGGGACAGGGGGAACACCGGGGAGCTGTTTTTT.

The chain has TRBV2 and TRBJ1-1; D is ambiguous. From germline, CDR1 is SNHLY and CDR2 FYNNEI. The CDR3 is 13 amino acids. The V end was cut by 3 bases, the J end by 1 base, with 6 bases between. In DNA, the CDR3 is TGTGCCAGCAGTGAGCACAGGAACACTGAAGCTTTCTTT. The encoded protein is CASSEHRNTEAFF. The whole variable domain, remainder taken from reference TRBV2 and TRBJ1-1, is EPEVTQTPSHQVTQMGQEVILRCVPISNHLYFYWYRQILGQKVEFLVSFYNNEISEKSEIFDDQFSVERPDGSNFTLKIRSTKLEDSAMYFCASSEHRNTEAFFGQGTRLTVV.

This sequence joins TRBV19 and TRBJ2-1; 14 positions agree with TRBD2. Germline loops: CDR1 LNHDA, CDR2 SQIVND (reference sequence). V dropped 9 bases and J dropped 5; count of bases not matched to a gene: 6. This CDR3 is built from 15 residues. This CDR3 is CASMKTSGGDNEQFF. DNA for the CDR3: TGTGCCAGCATGAAGACTAGCGGGGGGGACAATGAGCAGTTCTTC.

This chain connects TRBV18 to TRBJ1-1; D is unclear. The CDR3 runs 12 residues. Deletions cut 3 bases from V and 7 bases from J, with 9 bases between. Germline V CDR1 and CDR2: KGHSH, LQKENI. The CDR3 region is CASSPRRGEAFF. CDR3 DNA sequence: TGTGCCAGCTCACCTCGGCGGGGTGAAGCTTTCTTT.

The chain carries TRBV9 and TRBJ1-1; unclear D gene. Trimming shortened V by 4 bases and J by 4 bases, and 20 bases separated the two germline ends. Germline-derived CDR1 and CDR2 are SGDLS and YYNGEE. The CDR3 runs 16 residues. CDR3 sequence reads: CASSYHRGTASTEAFF. Written as DNA, the CDR3 is TGTGCCAGCAGCTACCACCGGGGAACGGCGAGCACTGAAGCTTTCTTT.

This sequence joins TRBV7-9 and TRBJ1-5; 9 bases are shared with TRBD1. The CDR3 is 17 amino acids. V was pared by 3 bases and J by 2 bases, with 8 bases of the junction left unmatched. Per the germline V gene, CDR1 is SEHNR and CDR2 is FQNEAQ (reference sequence). The CDR3 region has the DNA TGTGCCAGCAGCTTGGGGACAGGGCGTCTAGGCAATCAGCCCCAGCATTTT. It encodes CASSLGTGRLGNQPQHF.

This sequence joins TRBV15 and TRBJ2-7; 7 positions agree with TRBD1. From germline, CDR1 is LNHNV and CDR2 YYDKDF (reference sequence). J gave up 2 bases and V 5 bases, and 9 bases lay outside the gene matches. This CDR3 contains 15 residues. The CDR3 nucleotides read TGTGCCACCAGCTTACAGACAGGGAGACCCTACGAGCAGTACTTC. Amino acids: CATSLQTGRPYEQYF.

The sample holds one count of this clone. V gene TRBV15 combines with J gene TRBJ2-2; possibly TRBD1 for D (6 bases). Trimming stripped 1 base from V and 3 bases from J, with 12 bases between. CDR3 size: 16 residues. Germline assignment: CDR1 LNHNV and CDR2 YYDKDF (reference sequence). The CDR3 spells CATSRGKGQYTGELFF. The CDR3 DNA reads TGTGCCACCAGCAGAGGGAAAGGACAGTACACCGGGGAGCTGTTTTTT.

The V call is TRBV19, the J call TRBJ1-6; 9 bases fit TRBD1. CDR3 length: 14 amino acids. V was pared by 3 bases and J by 6 bases, with 0 bases of the junction left unmatched. CDR1 is LNHDA, CDR2 SQIVND, per germline (reference sequence). CDR3 sequence (DNA): TGTGCCAGTAGTATGGGACAGGGTAATTCACCCCTCCACTTT. It specifies CASSMGQGNSPLHF.

The J gene is TRBJ2-1, the V gene TRBV6-1, with 7 bases matching TRBD1. Per the germline V gene, CDR1 is MNHNS and CDR2 is SASEGT. V gave up 4 bases and J gave up 0 bases; unmatched junction bases: 9. The CDR3 runs to 17 residues. The chain's CDR3 is CASSAPPGTASYNEQFF. The CDR3, as DNA: TGTGCCAGCAGTGCCCCCCCCGGGACAGCCTCCTACAATGAGCAGTTCTTC.

This chain joins TRBV4-3 and TRBJ2-2; 10 positions agree with TRBD2. This CDR3 spans 17 amino acids. J lost 4 bases, V lost 0 bases, and 5 bases had no gene match. Looked up from germline, CDR1 is LGHNA and CDR2 is YSLEER. The CDR3 nucleotides are TGCGCCAGCAGCCAAGACTTACTAGCGGGGACCACCGGGGAGCTGTTTTTT. Amino acid sequence: CASSQDLLAGTTGELFF.

This chain connects TRBV15 to TRBJ1-2, with 7 bases fitting TRBD1. The trim removed 1 base at V and 0 bases at J, leaving 8 bases unmatched. The germline V gene encodes CDR1 LNHNV and CDR2 YYDKDF (reference sequence). CDR3 size: 17 residues. The CDR3 loop is CATSRGKDRDTNYGYTF. The CDR3 coding sequence is TGTGCCACCAGCAGAGGCAAAGACAGGGATACTAACTATGGCTACACCTTC.

This chain joins TRBV6-4 and TRBJ1-5; a weak D match, TRBD1 (5 bases). Between the trimmed V and J ends, which lost 2 bases and 5 bases, there was a span of 16 bases. CDR3 length: 16 amino acids. CDR1 is MRHNA and CDR2 is SNTAGT in the germline V gene. This chain's CDR3 is CASSDRGRVGDQPQHF. CDR3 DNA sequence: TGTGCCAGCAGTGACCGTGGCAGGGTAGGGGATCAGCCCCAGCATTTT.

The CDR3 bases are TGTGCCAGCAGCTTAGCAGAAGGCGGGGTTCACACTGAAGCTTTCTTT. Translated: CASSLAEGGVHTEAFF. The rearrangement joins TRBV7-9 to TRBJ1-1; D remains ambiguous. The length of the CDR3 is 16 residues. The V and J ends lost 0 bases and 3 bases respectively, with 14 bases between them. Germline V gene data show CDR1 as SEHNR and CDR2 as FQNEAQ (reference sequence).

This chain links TRBV18 with TRBJ1-2, with TRBD1 matching 7 bases. Germline V CDR1 and CDR2: KGHSH, LQKENI. J was trimmed by 2 bases and V by 4 bases; bases with no gene match: 4. The CDR3 is 14 amino acids. The CDR3 region is CASSLWDSNYGYTF. DNA for the CDR3: TGTGCCAGCTCACTTTGGGACAGCAACTATGGCTACACCTTC.

The chain is built from TRBV6-6 and TRBJ2-1; TRBD1 matches 7 bases. This CDR3 is 16 amino acids long. Germline assignment: CDR1 MNHNY and CDR2 SVGAGI (reference sequence). V shed 2 bases, J shed 2 bases, and the junction held 6 bases outside the gene matches. The CDR3 protein is CASSYVGQGAYNEQFF. CDR3 nucleotide sequence: TGTGCCAGCAGTTACGTGGGGCAGGGGGCCTACAATGAGCAGTTCTTC.

Concerning this clone: At one end, the junction sequence differs from germline, possibly due to a read error. The CDR3 here is CASSPRTSGGTQYF. The CDR3 nucleotides read TGTGCTAGCAGCCCCCGGACTAGCGGGGGCACGCAGTATTTT. The chain links TRBV7-7 to TRBJ2-3; TRBD2 agrees at 13 bases. The V gene's germline CDR1 is SSHAT and CDR2 FNYEAQ (reference sequence). The CDR3 has 14 amino acids. Combining the CDR3 with reference TRBV7-7 and TRBJ2-3 gives the whole variable domain GAGVSQSPRYKVTKRGQDVTLRCDPISSHATLYWYQQALGQGPEFLTYFNYEAQPDKSGLPSDRFSAERPEGSISTLTIQRTEQRDSAMYRCASSPRTSGGTQYFGPGTRLTVL.

This rearrangement joins TRBV6-6 to TRBJ2-2; 7 nucleotides align to TRBD1. The germline CDR1 and CDR2 sequences are MNHNY and SVGAGI (reference sequence). The CDR3 consists of 13 residues. V gave up 7 bases and J gave up 5 bases; unmatched junction bases: 4. CDR3 bases: TGTGCCAGCACCGAACAGGGGACCGGGGAGCTGTTTTTT. Protein product: CASTEQGTGELFF.

The J gene is TRBJ2-1, the V gene TRBV19; a possible D gene is TRBD2 (5 bases). This CDR3 is built from 14 residues. Germline lookup yields CDR1 LNHDA and CDR2 SQIVND (reference sequence). V was trimmed by 7 bases and J by 3 bases, leaving 13 bases between them. CDR3 sequence reads: CASTSLGGYNEQFF. The DNA for the CDR3 is TGTGCCAGTACTAGCCTAGGTGGCTACAATGAGCAGTTCTTC. The whole variable domain, remainder taken from reference TRBV19 and TRBJ2-1, is DGGITQSPKYLFRKEGQNVTLSCEQNLNHDAMYWYRQDPGQGLRLIYYSQIVNDFQKGDIAEGYSVSREKKESFPLTVTSAQKNPTAFYLCASTSLGGYNEQFFGPGTRLTVL.

The V and J genes are TRBV7-2 and TRBJ2-7; the match to TRBD2 covers 9 bases. V lost 5 bases and J lost 1; bases outside the gene matches: 3. The CDR3 consists of 14 residues. Germline CDR1 reads SGHTA; CDR2 reads FQGNSA. This CDR3 is CASSALAGSYEQYF. The CDR3 DNA reads as TGTGCCAGCAGCGCTCTAGCGGGGTCCTACGAGCAGTACTTC.

V usage is TRBV7-9 and J usage is TRBJ1-2; 8 bases map to TRBD1. Germline CDR1 is SEHNR and CDR2 is FQNEAQ (reference sequence). The CDR3 is made up of 15 amino acids. The trim removed 1 base at V and 1 base at J, leaving 2 bases unmatched. This CDR3 reads CASSLGTGINYGYTF. CDR3 DNA sequence: TGTGCCAGCAGCTTAGGGACAGGGATTAACTATGGCTACACCTTC.